This is a list of T cell receptor beta chains from one sample in a study of shared clonotypes between healthy human individuals. The protocol was immunoSEQ multiplex PCR, while the TCRdb copy is restricted to in-frame clones and leaves out a portion. The sample carries over a million clones, approximately 80% recorded once. What was sequenced was memory CD4+ T cells from PBMCs. These receptor sequences come from a man between 18 and 35 years old in good health. Some clones in this sample may be carry-over from other donors' samples. CDR3s include the opening cysteine and the closing phenylalanine or tryptophan. Fields, in order: J gene, V gene, clone size, CDR3 protein. Size is omitted from some rows. Given values are once, few, many or a class for expanded clones.

j_call: NA
v_call: TRBV6-6
clone_size: NA
cdr3_aa: CASSRGQGNEQYF

j_call: TRBJ2-3
v_call: TRBV10-3
clone_size: NA
cdr3_aa: CAISRQGSATDTQYF

j_call: TRBJ2-1
v_call: TRBV9
clone_size: NA
cdr3_aa: CASSVAEVHEQFF

j_call: TRBJ1-2
v_call: TRBV5-4
clone_size: NA
cdr3_aa: CASSLLVGKLRYTF

j_call: TRBJ1-1
v_call: TRBV9
clone_size: NA
cdr3_aa: CASSVTASNTEAFF

j_call: TRBJ1-1
v_call: TRBV18
clone_size: NA
cdr3_aa: CASSPSPGGARADTEAFF

j_call: TRBJ2-7
v_call: TRBV5-1
clone_size: NA
cdr3_aa: CASSLGGLDQSYEQYF

j_call: TRBJ2-2
v_call: TRBV7-9
clone_size: once
cdr3_aa: CASSLAGGQTGELFF

j_call: TRBJ2-5
v_call: TRBV10-3
clone_size: NA
cdr3_aa: CAISAGQGAWETQYF

j_call: TRBJ1-5
v_call: TRBV15
clone_size: NA
cdr3_aa: CATGSGEDQPQHF

j_call: TRBJ1-4
v_call: TRBV7-2
clone_size: NA
cdr3_aa: CASSLSGGTNEKLFF